This entry lists 19 T cell receptor beta chains sequenced from one sample in a study of blood T cell repertoires in COVID-19. The method was immunoSEQ multiplex PCR; TCRdb's version includes in-frame clones alone and lacks a portion of them. The table includes about 270,000 clones, roughly 84% detected once. Sequenced: peripheral blood. Receptors originate from a woman younger than 30 with acute or convalescent COVID-19.

The chain joins TRBV5-1 to TRBJ1-6; 7 bases align to TRBD1. The CDR3 totals 15 residues. V trimming: 3 bases; J trimming: 5 bases; junction bases outside the gene matches: 5. Germline CDR1 SGHRS, CDR2 YFSETQ. The CDR3 is CASSSGQRNNSPLHF. The DNA of the CDR3 is TGCGCCAGCAGCTCGGGACAGAGAAATAATTCACCCCTCCACTTT.

This clone has a handful of counts. The gene calls are TRBV5-1 and TRBJ2-2; 7 bases map to TRBD1. CDR1 is SGHRS, CDR2 YFSETQ, per germline. The CDR3 spans 16 residues. V trimming: 0 bases; J trimming: 2 bases; junction bases outside the gene matches: 4. The CDR3: CASSLEGTANTGELFF. CDR3 in DNA: TGCGCCAGCAGCTTGGAGGGGACAGCCAACACCGGGGAGCTGTTTTTT.

This chain joins TRBV12-3 or TRBV12-4 and TRBJ2-2, with D unclear. This CDR3 region has 12 residues. Trimming removed 2 bases at V and 6 bases at J, with 4 bases between. The CDR3 loop is CASSLSAGELFF. As DNA, the CDR3 is TGTGCCAGCAGTTTATCGGCCGGGGAGCTGTTTTTT.

This sequence joins TRBV27 and TRBJ2-7, with 11 bases identical to TRBD2. V shed 6 bases and J 0 bases; nucleotides not matched to a gene: 4. Germline V CDR1 and CDR2: MNHEY, SMNVEV (reference sequence). The CDR3 runs 15 residues. CDR3 sequence: CASRVAGGSSYEQYF. DNA for the CDR3: TGTGCCAGCAGAGTAGCGGGAGGGAGCTCCTACGAGCAGTACTTC.

The chain employs TRBV2 and TRBJ2-1; 7 nucleotides line up with TRBD2. CDR1 is SNHLY, CDR2 FYNNEI, per germline. The CDR3 has 15 residues. V lost 5 bases, J lost 5 bases, and 9 bases stayed unmatched. Written as DNA, the CDR3 is TGTGCCAGCAGTAAAATGGCGGGAGCCGACAATGAGCAGTTCTTC. Amino acid sequence: CASSKMAGADNEQFF.

V usage is TRBV29-1 and J usage is TRBJ2-7; D may be TRBD2 (6 bases). The CDR3 contains 13 residues. V was cut by 4 bases and J by 4 bases, with 14 bases left in between. In germline, CDR1 is SQVTM, CDR2 ANQGSEA. In nucleotides, the CDR3 is TGCAGCGTTGGGGCGGGACGAGCTTACGAGCAGTACTTC. Protein sequence: CSVGAGRAYEQYF.

CDR3 amino acids: CASSSGSSSYNSPLHF. CDR3 nucleotide sequence: TGTGCCAGCAGCTCCGGGTCGTCCTCCTATAATTCACCCCTCCACTTT. The chain employs TRBV13 and TRBJ1-6, with D uncertain. This CDR3 spans 16 amino acids. From germline, CDR1 is PRHDT and CDR2 FYEKMQ (reference sequence). The ends were cut back, 4 bases at V and 0 bases at J, with 10 bases in the middle.

This chain joins TRBV7-2 and TRBJ2-7; no clear D gene. Germline CDR1 is SGHTA and CDR2 is FQGNSA. With 3 bases removed from V and 3 bases from J, the gap between germline ends came to 3 bases. This CDR3 spans 11 amino acids. For the CDR3, the DNA is TGTGCCAGCAGCTTCATCTACGAGCAGTACTTC. Translated, it gives CASSFIYEQYF.

The DNA of the CDR3 is TGCGCCAGCAGCCAAGGACAGGACCAGCCCCAGCATTTT. Its protein product is CASSQGQDQPQHF. The chain uses TRBV4-1 and TRBJ1-5, with D possibly being TRBD1 (6 bases). Germline V gene data show CDR1 as MGHRA and CDR2 as YSYEKL. V was cut by 1 base and J by 7 bases, with 8 bases left in between. The CDR3 is 13 amino acids.

In this sample, this clone turned up many times. The chain uses TRBV19 and TRBJ2-7, with TRBD2 matching 14 bases. V was clipped by 5 bases and J by 2 bases; unmatched bases: 5. The CDR3 has 16 amino acids. CDR1 is LNHDA and CDR2 is SQIVND in the germline V gene (reference sequence). This CDR3 reads CASSARTSGRTYEQYF. CDR3 bases: TGTGCCAGTAGTGCTCGGACTAGCGGGAGGACCTACGAGCAGTACTTC.

This clone has more than one count but fewer than ten. V usage is TRBV7-9 and J usage is TRBJ2-5; a weak D match, TRBD2 (6 bases). The CDR3 contains 15 residues. V shed 4 bases and J shed 2 bases, with 14 bases lying between them. The germline CDR1 and CDR2 sequences are SEHNR and FQNEAQ (reference sequence). CDR3 in DNA: TGTGCCAGCAGCTATCGTGGAGGGGTACAAGAGACCCAGTACTTC. Translating it yields CASSYRGGVQETQYF.

A few counts support this clone. The chain combines TRBV19 with TRBJ1-1; D might be TRBD1 (6 bases). The CDR3 is made up of 13 amino acids. Per germline, CDR1 LNHDA and CDR2 SQIVND (reference sequence). Trimming removed 5 bases from V and 0 bases from J, with 7 bases in between. This CDR3 reads CASSQGLNTEAFF. CDR3 nucleotides: TGTGCCAGTAGTCAGGGGTTGAACACTGAAGCTTTCTTT. Full variable domain (missing parts from reference TRBV19 and TRBJ1-1): DGGITQSPKYLFRKEGQNVTLSCEQNLNHDAMYWYRQDPGQGLRLIYYSQIVNDFQKGDIAEGYSVSREKKESFPLTVTSAQKNPTAFYLCASSQGLNTEAFFGQGTRLTVV.

This clone was seen only once. This chain links TRBV19 with TRBJ2-7; the D gene is possibly TRBD2 (6 bases). Trimming removed 2 bases from V and 2 bases from J, with 22 bases in between. Germline V CDR1 and CDR2: LNHDA, SQIVND (reference sequence). This CDR3 spans 18 amino acids. The CDR3 DNA reads as TGTGCCAGTAGTATACAGGGTGCGGGCGGGACGATGACCTACGAGCAGTACTTC. Translating gives CASSIQGAGGTMTYEQYF.

This clone was detected once. CDR3 region: CASSLGGSGTEAFF. CDR3 nucleotide sequence: TGTGCCAGCAGCTTGGGGGGGTCAGGAACTGAAGCTTTCTTT. This chain links TRBV7-9 with TRBJ1-1, with a weak D call TRBD1 (5 bases). CDR1 is SEHNR and CDR2 is FQNEAQ in the germline V gene (reference sequence). The CDR3 is 14 residues long. V dropped 3 bases and J dropped 5 bases, with 13 bases sitting between them.

This chain connects TRBV7-2 to TRBJ1-2, with 11 bases aligning to TRBD1. Trimming took 3 bases from V and 4 from J; bases not matched to a gene: 10. The V gene's germline CDR1 is SGHTA and CDR2 FQGNSA. The CDR3 extends over 17 amino acids. The CDR3 coding sequence is TGTGCCAGCAGCTTGGGTGGGACAGGGGGGTCTGTCTATGGCTACACCTTC. Translating it yields CASSLGGTGGSVYGYTF.

The V call is TRBV7-3, the J call TRBJ2-6; possibly TRBD2 for D (6 bases). Trimming shortened V by 6 bases and J by 2 bases, and 20 bases separated the two germline ends. This CDR3 is 18 amino acids long. Germline V gene sequence: CDR1 SGHTA, CDR2 FQGTGA. The CDR3 region is CASSSIGGGAAGANVLTF. The CDR3 region has the DNA TGTGCCAGCAGTTCAATCGGTGGAGGGGCGGCTGGGGCCAACGTCCTGACTTTC. Complete variable domain (other parts from reference TRBV7-3 and TRBJ2-6): GAGVSQTPSNKVTEKGKYVELRCDPISGHTALYWYRQSLGQGPEFLIYFQGTGAADDSGLPNDRFFAVRPEGSVSTLKIQRTERGDSAVYLCASSSIGGGAAGANVLTFGAGSRLTVL.

The V gene is TRBV29-1, the J gene TRBJ2-1, with a tentative D call TRBD2 (5 bases). CDR1 SQVTM and CDR2 ANQGSEA come from the germline V gene. V was clipped by 5 bases and J by 8 bases, with 16 bases between them. CDR3 length: 13 residues. The CDR3 DNA reads as TGCAGCGTTCCTTGGACTCGGAGGTATGAGCAGTTCTTC. Amino acid sequence: CSVPWTRRYEQFF.

This rearrangement joins TRBV2 to TRBJ2-1, with 10 bases lining up with TRBD2. Germline V lookup: CDR1 SNHLY, CDR2 FYNNEI. V shed 8 bases and J 3 bases; nucleotides not matched to a gene: 1. This CDR3 has 13 residues. The CDR3 DNA reads as TGTGCCAGCCAGCGGGAGGGCTACAATGAGCAGTTCTTC. This encodes CASQREGYNEQFF.

The chain couples TRBV9 to TRBJ2-7; perhaps TRBD1 as D (5 bases). V was clipped by 4 bases and J by 7 bases, with 18 bases between them. The CDR3 has 14 residues. Per the germline V gene, CDR1 is SGDLS and CDR2 is YYNGEE. The DNA of the CDR3 is TGTGCCAGCAGCCCCCAGGGCGTGATAGGAGAGCAGTACTTC. Its translation: CASSPQGVIGEQYF. Full variable domain (remainder filled in from reference TRBV9 and TRBJ2-7): DSGVTQTPKHLITATGQRVTLRCSPRSGDLSVYWYQQSLDQGLQFLIQYYNGEERAKGNILERFSAQQFPDLHSELNLSSLELGDSALYFCASSPQGVIGEQYFGPGTRLTVT.